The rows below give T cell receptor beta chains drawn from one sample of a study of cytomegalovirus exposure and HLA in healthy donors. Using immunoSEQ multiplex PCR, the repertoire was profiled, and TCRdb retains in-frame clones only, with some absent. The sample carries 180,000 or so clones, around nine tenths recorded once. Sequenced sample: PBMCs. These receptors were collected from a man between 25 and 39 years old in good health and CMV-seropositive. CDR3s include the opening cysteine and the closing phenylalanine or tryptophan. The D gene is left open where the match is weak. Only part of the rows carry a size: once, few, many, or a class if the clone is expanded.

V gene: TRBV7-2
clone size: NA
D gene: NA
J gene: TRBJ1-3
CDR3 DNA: TGTGCCAGCAGCTTAGTGGGGGGGGCTGGAAACACCATATATTTT
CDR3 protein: CASSLVGGAGNTIYF

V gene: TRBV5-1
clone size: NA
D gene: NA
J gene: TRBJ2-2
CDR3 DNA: TGCGCCAGCAGCTGGGGGAGTTTAAGAGGGGAGCTGTTTTTT
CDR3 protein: CASSWGSLRGELFF

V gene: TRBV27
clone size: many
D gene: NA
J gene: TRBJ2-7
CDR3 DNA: TGTGCCAGCAGTTTTGGGGTCTCCTACGAGCAGTACTTC
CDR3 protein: CASSFGVSYEQYF

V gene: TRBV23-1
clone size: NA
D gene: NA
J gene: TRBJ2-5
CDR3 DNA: TGCGCCAGCACCTTCGGGGCGCCCGCTGGGGAGACCCAGTACTTC
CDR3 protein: CASTFGAPAGETQYF

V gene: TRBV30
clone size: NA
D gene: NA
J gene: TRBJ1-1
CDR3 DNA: TGTGCCTGGAGTGTACCTCGACAGGTTTTTGATGAAGCTTTCTTT
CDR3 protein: CAWSVPRQVFDEAFF

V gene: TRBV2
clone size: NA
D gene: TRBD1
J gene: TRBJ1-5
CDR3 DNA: TGTGCCAGCCTAATTAACAGGGGACGACGCAATCAGCCCCAGCATTTT
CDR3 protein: CASLINRGRRNQPQHF

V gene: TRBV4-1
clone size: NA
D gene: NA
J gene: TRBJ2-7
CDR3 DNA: TGCGCCAGCAGCCAAGCCGGGGCCCCGACCTACGAGCAGTACTTC
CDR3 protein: CASSQAGAPTYEQYF

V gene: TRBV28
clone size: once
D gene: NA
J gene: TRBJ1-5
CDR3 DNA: TGTGCCAGCAGCAAGGGGGGGAATAGCAATCAGCCCCAGCATTTT
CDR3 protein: CASSKGGNSNQPQHF

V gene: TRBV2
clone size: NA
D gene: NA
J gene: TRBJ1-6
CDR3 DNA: TGTGCCAGCAGAAGGGGTGTGGGGGGTTATTCACCCCTCCACTTT
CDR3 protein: CASRRGVGGYSPLHF

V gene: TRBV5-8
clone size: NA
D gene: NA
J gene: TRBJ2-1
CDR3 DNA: TGTGCCAGCAGCTTGGACAGGTACAATGAGCAGTTCTTC
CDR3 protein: CASSLDRYNEQFF

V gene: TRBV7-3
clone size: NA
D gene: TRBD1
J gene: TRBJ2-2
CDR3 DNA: TGTGCCAGCAGCCGGGACAGGGGAGGTACCGGGGAGCTGTTTTTT
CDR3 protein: CASSRDRGGTGELFF